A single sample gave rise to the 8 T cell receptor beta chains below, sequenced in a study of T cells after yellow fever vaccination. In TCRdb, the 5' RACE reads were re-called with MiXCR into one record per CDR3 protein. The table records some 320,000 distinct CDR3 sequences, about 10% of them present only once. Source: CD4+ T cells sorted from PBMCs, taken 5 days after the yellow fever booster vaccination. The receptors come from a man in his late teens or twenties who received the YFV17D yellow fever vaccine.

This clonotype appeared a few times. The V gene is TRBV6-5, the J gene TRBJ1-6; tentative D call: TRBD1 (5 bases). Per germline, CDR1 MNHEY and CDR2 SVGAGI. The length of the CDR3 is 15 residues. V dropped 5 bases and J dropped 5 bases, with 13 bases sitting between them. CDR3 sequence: CASSETTGDNSPLHF. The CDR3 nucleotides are TGTGCCAGCAGTGAAACTACAGGAGATAATTCACCCCTCCACTTT.

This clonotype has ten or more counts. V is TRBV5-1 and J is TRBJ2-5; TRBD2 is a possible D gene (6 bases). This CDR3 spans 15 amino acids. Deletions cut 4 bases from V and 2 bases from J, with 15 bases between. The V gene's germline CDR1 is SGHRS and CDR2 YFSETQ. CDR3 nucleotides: TGCGCCAGCAGCACGGACCCGCGGGGTCAAGAGACCCAGTACTTC. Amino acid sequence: CASSTDPRGQETQYF.

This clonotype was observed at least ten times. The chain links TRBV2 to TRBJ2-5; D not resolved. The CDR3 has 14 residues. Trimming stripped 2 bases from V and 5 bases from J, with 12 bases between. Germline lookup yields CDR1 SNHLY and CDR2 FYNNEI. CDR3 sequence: CASSERVDAETQYF. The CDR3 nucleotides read TGTGCCAGCAGTGAAAGGGTCGATGCGGAGACCCAGTACTTC.

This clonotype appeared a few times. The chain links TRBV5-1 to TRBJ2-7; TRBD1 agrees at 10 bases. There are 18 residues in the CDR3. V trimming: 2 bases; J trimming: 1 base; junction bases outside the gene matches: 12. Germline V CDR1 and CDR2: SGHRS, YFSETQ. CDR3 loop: CASSFRPGQGRDSYEQYF. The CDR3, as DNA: TGCGCCAGCAGCTTCCGTCCGGGACAGGGGCGAGATTCCTACGAGCAGTACTTC. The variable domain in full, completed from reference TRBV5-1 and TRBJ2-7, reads KAGVTQTPRYLIKTRGQQVTLSCSPISGHRSVSWYQQTPGQGLQFLFEYFSETQRNKGNFPGRFSGRQFSNSRSEMNVSTLELGDSALYLCASSFRPGQGRDSYEQYFGPGTRLTVT.

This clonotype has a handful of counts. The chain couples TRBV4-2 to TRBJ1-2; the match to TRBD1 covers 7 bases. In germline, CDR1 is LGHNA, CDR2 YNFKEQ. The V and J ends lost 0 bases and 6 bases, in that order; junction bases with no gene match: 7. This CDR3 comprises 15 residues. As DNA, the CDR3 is TGTGCCAGCAGCCAAGATCTGTCCCAGGGGGATGGCTACACCTTC. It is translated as CASSQDLSQGDGYTF.

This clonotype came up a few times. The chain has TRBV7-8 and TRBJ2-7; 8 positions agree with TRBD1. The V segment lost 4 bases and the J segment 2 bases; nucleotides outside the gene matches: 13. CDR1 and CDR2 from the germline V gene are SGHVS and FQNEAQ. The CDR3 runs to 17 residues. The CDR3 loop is CASSSIQGGRGTYEQYF. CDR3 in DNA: TGTGCCAGCAGCTCTATACAGGGGGGTCGTGGCACCTACGAGCAGTACTTC.

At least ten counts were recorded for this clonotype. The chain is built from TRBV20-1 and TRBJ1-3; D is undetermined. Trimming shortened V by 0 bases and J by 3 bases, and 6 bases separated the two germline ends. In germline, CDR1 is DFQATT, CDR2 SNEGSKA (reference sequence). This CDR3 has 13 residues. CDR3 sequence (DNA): TGCAGTGCTAGAGAAGGTGTTGGAAACACCATATATTTT. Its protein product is CSAREGVGNTIYF.

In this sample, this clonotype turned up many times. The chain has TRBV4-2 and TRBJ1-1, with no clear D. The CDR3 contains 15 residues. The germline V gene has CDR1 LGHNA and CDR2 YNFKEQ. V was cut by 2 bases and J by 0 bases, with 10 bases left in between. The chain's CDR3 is CASSQMGSLNTEAFF. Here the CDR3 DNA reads TGTGCCAGCAGCCAAATGGGCAGTCTGAACACTGAAGCTTTCTTT.